This passage covers 24 T cell receptor beta chains from one sample sequenced in a study of blood T cell repertoires in COVID-19 (dated by TCRdb to 2019 to 2021). Library prep was done by the immunoSEQ multiplex PCR assay. The clones in this table, taken by TCRdb from immuneACCESS, are in-frame only. Not every clone is retained; where verified, under half of the shortfall comes from an unresolved V gene, and the cause of the rest is unknown. The sample yields under 350,000 clones; 75% to 90% were counted once. The top ten constitute roughly 5.1% of the sample. The sequenced sample was peripheral blood. These receptors all come from a middle-aged man with acute or convalescent COVID-19.

This chain joins TRBV7-9 and TRBJ2-2; D gene uncertain. The germline CDR1 and CDR2 sequences are SEHNR and FQNEAQ (reference sequence). V lost 5 bases and J 7 bases, leaving 11 bases between the germline ends. This CDR3 is 13 amino acids long. CDR3 sequence (DNA): TGTGCCAGCAGCAATTCGCGACACGGGGAGCTGTTTTTT. Protein: CASSNSRHGELFF.

The V gene is TRBV5-1, the J gene TRBJ1-6; TRBD1 matches 11 bases. The ends lost 3 bases at V and 7 bases at J; junction bases unmatched: 3. The CDR3 sequence is 15 residues long. CDR1 is SGHRS, CDR2 YFSETQ, per germline. CDR3 bases: TGCGCCAGCAGCTGGGGACAGGGGGAGAATTCACCCCTCCACTTT. Encoded protein: CASSWGQGENSPLHF.

This chain connects TRBV29-1 to TRBJ2-7, with D tentatively TRBD1 (6 bases). Trimming shortened V by 1 base and J by 6 bases, and 13 bases separated the two germline ends. CDR1 and CDR2 from the germline V gene are SQVTM and ANQGSEA. The CDR3 consists of 13 residues. In DNA form, the CDR3 reads TGCAGCGTTGAAGGACAGGACACCCTCGAGCAGTACTTC. Translated, it gives CSVEGQDTLEQYF.

With respect to this clone: This sample also contains other DNA sequences that code for the same CDR3. The J gene is TRBJ1-1, the V gene TRBV30, with 7 nucleotides matching TRBD1. After removal of 2 bases from V and 5 bases from J, the junction contained 2 bases not matched to a gene. Germline CDR1 reads GTSNPN; CDR2 reads SVGIG (reference sequence). CDR3 length: 12 residues. CDR3 bases: TGTGCCTGGAGTAGGGGGCGAACTGAAGCTTTCTTT. This gives the protein CAWSRGRTEAFF.

This chain joins TRBV5-6 and TRBJ1-6; D ambiguous. This CDR3 has 11 residues. Between the trimmed V and J ends, which lost 4 bases and 7 bases, there was a span of 3 bases. The germline gives CDR1 SGHDT, CDR2 YYEEEE. CDR3 nucleotides: TGTGCCAGCAGCCTAAATTCACCCCTCCACTTT. The encoded protein is CASSLNSPLHF.

V and J are TRBV18 and TRBJ2-5, with 8 bases matching TRBD1. The CDR3 is 15 residues long. V gave up 1 base and J gave up 2 bases; unmatched junction bases: 3. The germline CDR1 and CDR2 sequences are KGHSH and LQKENI. The CDR3 nucleotides read TGTGCCAGCTCACCACTTACAGGGGGTCAAGAGACCCAGTACTTC. Protein sequence: CASSPLTGGQETQYF.

The chain joins TRBV15 to TRBJ2-7, with D possibly TRBD1 on 6 matching bases. V was cut by 0 bases and J by 0 bases, with 9 bases left in between. The V gene's germline CDR1 is LNHNV and CDR2 YYDKDF (reference sequence). The CDR3 contains 15 residues. The CDR3 reads CATSRDWGHSYEQYF. The CDR3 DNA sequence: TGTGCCACCAGCAGAGATTGGGGGCACTCCTACGAGCAGTACTTC.

This chain uses TRBV12-3 or TRBV12-4 with TRBJ1-2, with TRBD1 matching over 7 bases. Losses at the gene ends were 6 bases for V and 4 bases for J; bases not matched to a gene: 5. The CDR3 is made up of 13 amino acids. This chain's CDR3 is CASSDRESYGYTF. Written as DNA, the CDR3 is TGTGCCAGCAGCGACAGGGAAAGCTATGGCTACACCTTC.

Concerning this clone itself: Other DNA sequences of this sample code for an identical CDR3. The chain combines TRBV19 with TRBJ1-5, with TRBD1 matching 7 bases. Germline V gene data show CDR1 as LNHDA and CDR2 as SQIVND (reference sequence). Losses at the gene ends were 3 bases for V and 6 bases for J; bases not matched to a gene: 2. This CDR3 has 13 amino acids. Here the CDR3 DNA reads TGTGCCAGTAGTATCCAGGGGGGTCAGCCCCAGCATTTT. Amino acids: CASSIQGGQPQHF.

The chain joins TRBV13 to TRBJ2-1; D is perhaps TRBD2 (6 bases). Germline CDR1 is PRHDT and CDR2 is FYEKMQ (reference sequence). V was cut by 0 bases and J by 5 bases, with 8 bases left in between. This CDR3 is built from 14 residues. The CDR3 loop is CASSLGRGNNEQFF. The CDR3 DNA reads as TGTGCCAGCAGCTTAGGCCGGGGGAACAATGAGCAGTTCTTC.

This sequence joins TRBV13 and TRBJ1-1; no clear D gene. CDR3 size: 14 residues. Trimming cost V 4 bases and J 3 bases, with 12 bases left between them. Per germline, CDR1 PRHDT and CDR2 FYEKMQ (reference sequence). CDR3 bases: TGTGCCAGCAGCTCCCGGAGGGAGGACACTGAAGCTTTCTTT. It specifies CASSSRREDTEAFF.

The V call is TRBV27, the J call TRBJ1-2, with a weak D call TRBD1 (5 bases). The V end was cut by 11 bases, the J end by 4 bases, with 17 bases between. The CDR3 covers 13 residues. The germline V gene encodes CDR1 MNHEY and CDR2 SMNVEV (reference sequence). The CDR3 reads CAQLRFRAYGYTF. The CDR3 region has the DNA TGTGCCCAGCTCCGATTCAGGGCCTATGGCTACACCTTC.

The V gene is TRBV2, the J gene TRBJ2-2; D is possibly TRBD1 (7 bases). Germline CDR1 SNHLY, CDR2 FYNNEI. The V end lost 6 bases, the J end lost 4 bases, and 12 bases lay between the germline ends. The length of the CDR3 is 14 residues. The CDR3 here is CASSPGGGTGELFF. The CDR3 bases are TGTGCCAGCAGCCCAGGGGGAGGCACCGGGGAGCTGTTTTTT.

This clone appeared a single time. This chain links TRBV24-1 with TRBJ2-1; TRBD1 is a possible D gene (6 bases). The germline V gene encodes CDR1 KGHDR and CDR2 SFDVKD. The CDR3 is 14 amino acids. The V gene lost 1 base and the J gene lost 6 bases, with 9 bases spanning the gap. CDR3 DNA sequence: TGTGCCACCAGTGATTTCCAGGGGCCCAATGAGCAGTTCTTC. It encodes CATSDFQGPNEQFF.

The chain uses TRBV4-1 and TRBJ1-1; D gene unclear. V was shortened by 4 bases and J by 4 bases, with 19 bases between the two germline ends. Germline V gives CDR1 MGHRA, CDR2 YSYEKL. The CDR3 totals 16 residues. CDR3 in DNA: TGCGCCAGCAGCCGATTACGAGGACCGGGAGGCACTGAAGCTTTCTTT. Translating it yields CASSRLRGPGGTEAFF.

The table lists this clone with a count of one. The chain combines TRBV11-2 with TRBJ2-5, with 7 bases aligning to TRBD2. Germline V gives CDR1 SGHAT, CDR2 FQNNGV. The CDR3 extends over 14 amino acids. Trimming removed 5 bases from V and 5 bases from J; junction bases left unmatched: 8. CDR3 nucleotides: TGTGCCAGCAGCGGGGGATCGCGGGGGGAGACCCAGTACTTC. It encodes CASSGGSRGETQYF. The whole variable domain, filled in from reference TRBV11-2 and TRBJ2-5, reads EAGVAQSPRYKIIEKRQSVAFWCNPISGHATLYWYQQILGQGPKLLIQFQNNGVVDDSQLPKDRFSAERLKGVDSTLKIQPAKLEDSAVYLCASSGGSRGETQYFGPGTRLLVL.

This chain joins TRBV5-1 and TRBJ1-2; no definite D call. Between the trimmed V and J ends, which lost 0 bases and 8 bases, there was a span of 17 bases. The CDR3 runs to 15 residues. Germline values: CDR1 SGHRS, CDR2 YFSETQ. DNA for the CDR3: TGCGCCAGCAGCTTGGTTATCGGGGATAGTGGCGGCTACACCTTC. Its protein is CASSLVIGDSGGYTF.

This chain uses TRBV5-4 with TRBJ1-1, with D possibly TRBD1 on 6 matching bases. Germline CDR1 and CDR2: SGHNT and YYREEE (reference sequence). V lost 3 bases and J 0 bases, leaving 12 bases between the germline ends. The CDR3 runs to 15 residues. CDR3 bases: TGTGCCAGCAGCTCCGGGACAAACATGAACACTGAAGCTTTCTTT. Protein sequence: CASSSGTNMNTEAFF.

The V gene is TRBV20-1, the J gene TRBJ1-2; D unclear. Per the germline V gene, CDR1 is DFQATT and CDR2 is SNEGSKA (reference sequence). This CDR3 comprises 11 residues. Between the trimmed V and J ends, which lost 7 bases and 6 bases, there was a span of 12 bases. CDR3 sequence: CSGERLDGYTF. As DNA, the CDR3 is TGCAGTGGAGAGAGGTTAGATGGCTACACCTTC.

V is TRBV27 and J is TRBJ1-2; perhaps TRBD1 as D (6 bases). Trimming pared 2 bases from V and 8 bases from J, leaving 12 bases between. The germline V gene has CDR1 MNHEY and CDR2 SMNVEV (reference sequence). CDR3 length: 13 amino acids. The CDR3 sequence: CASSLVRGSGYTF. CDR3 nucleotides: TGTGCCAGCAGTTTAGTCAGGGGATCGGGCTACACCTTC.

V is TRBV25-1 and J is TRBJ1-1; TRBD1 might be the D (5 bases). The CDR3 sequence is 8 residues long. Germline V gene lookup returns CDR1 MGHDK and CDR2 SYGVNS. V lost 11 bases, J lost 11 bases, and 9 bases lay in between. The CDR3 sequence is CALRGAFF. For the CDR3, the DNA is TGTGCCTTACGGGGGGCTTTCTTT.

The V call is TRBV30, the J call TRBJ2-7, with 9 nucleotides matching TRBD1. V lost 4 bases, J lost 5 bases, and 12 bases stayed unmatched. Looked up from germline, CDR1 is GTSNPN and CDR2 is SVGIG (reference sequence). The CDR3 has 15 amino acids. The CDR3 sequence is CAWISPGTGYHEQYF. The CDR3 bases are TGTGCCTGGATTAGTCCCGGGACAGGGTACCACGAGCAGTACTTC. Full variable domain (missing parts from reference TRBV30 and TRBJ2-7): SQTIHQWPATLVQPVGSPLSLECTVEGTSNPNLYWYRQAAGRGLQLLFYSVGIGQISSEVPQNLSASRPQDRQFILSSKKLLLSDSGFYLCAWISPGTGYHEQYFGPGTRLTVT.

In nucleotides, the CDR3 is TGTGCCTGGAGTGCCGCTTTATGGGGACAGGGGTTCTATGGCTACACCTTC. Translated: CAWSAALWGQGFYGYTF. The chain links TRBV30 to TRBJ1-2, with 10 bases matching TRBD1. Per germline, CDR1 GTSNPN and CDR2 SVGIG (reference sequence). V was pared by 1 base and J by 4 bases, with 12 bases of the junction left unmatched. The CDR3 runs to 17 residues.

The chain combines TRBV9 with TRBJ1-1, with D hard to call. The CDR3 is 13 amino acids. Germline V CDR1 and CDR2: SGDLS, YYNGEE. V shed 4 bases and J shed 1 base, with 8 bases lying between them. CDR3 protein: CASSNWRNTEAFF. CDR3 sequence (DNA): TGTGCCAGCAGCAATTGGAGGAACACTGAAGCTTTCTTT.